This note documents a single TCR beta chain sequence. Assay used: immunoSEQ multiplex PCR; TCRdb lists only in-frame clones, some missing. The sample records some 130,000 clones, approximately 85% being singletons. This sample stems from a study of cytotoxic CD8 clonotypes in ibrutinib-treated CLL. The germline V gene encodes CDR1 SGHTA and CDR2 FQGNSA. Deletions cut 3 bases from V and 6 bases from J, with 8 bases between. The CDR3 consists of 12 residues. This sample comprised PBMCs, obtained after 24 months of ibrutinib treatment. The receptor was derived from a human donor with chronic lymphocytic leukemia. The V and J genes are TRBV7-2 and TRBJ2-5; D may match TRBD1 or TRBD2 (6 bases each). The CDR3 DNA reads as TGTGCCAGCAGCTTCGGGGGCAAGACCCAGTACTTC. It codes for CASSFGGKTQYF. Using reference TRBV7-2 and TRBJ2-5 for the parts outside the CDR3, the full variable domain is GAGVSQSPSNKVTEKGKDVELRCDPISGHTALYWYRQSLGQGLEFLIYFQGNSAPDKSGLPSDRFSAERTGGSVSTLTIQRTQQEDSAVYLCASSFGGKTQYFGPGTRLLVL.